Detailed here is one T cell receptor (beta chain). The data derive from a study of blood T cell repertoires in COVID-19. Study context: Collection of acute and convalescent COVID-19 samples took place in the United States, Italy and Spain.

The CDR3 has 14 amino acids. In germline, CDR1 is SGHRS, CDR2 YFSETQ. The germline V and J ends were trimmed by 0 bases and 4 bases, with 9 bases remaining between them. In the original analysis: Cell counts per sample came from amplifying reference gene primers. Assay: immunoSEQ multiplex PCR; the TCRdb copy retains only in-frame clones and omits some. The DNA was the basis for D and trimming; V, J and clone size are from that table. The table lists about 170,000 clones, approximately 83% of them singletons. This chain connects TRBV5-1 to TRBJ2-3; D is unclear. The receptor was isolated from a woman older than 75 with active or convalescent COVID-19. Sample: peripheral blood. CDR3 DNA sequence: TGCGCCAGCAGCTTGGCCCAGAAAGCAGATACGCAGTATTTT. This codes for CASSLAQKADTQYF.